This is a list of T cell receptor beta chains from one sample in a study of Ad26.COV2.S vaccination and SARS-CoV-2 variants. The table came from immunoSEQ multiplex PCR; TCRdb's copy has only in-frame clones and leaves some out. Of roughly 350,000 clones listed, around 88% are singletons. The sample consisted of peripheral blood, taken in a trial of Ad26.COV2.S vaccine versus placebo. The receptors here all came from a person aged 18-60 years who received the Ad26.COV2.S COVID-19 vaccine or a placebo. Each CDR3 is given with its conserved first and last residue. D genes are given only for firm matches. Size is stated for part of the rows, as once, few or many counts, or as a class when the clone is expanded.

TGTGCCAGTAGTATAGACCCCGGGACACTAGGTTATATGAACACTGAAGCTTTCTTT	CASSIDPGTLGYMNTEAFF	-	TRBV19	TRBJ1-1	-
TGTGCCACCAGCAGAGGGACAGGGGGCTCCGAGCAGTACTTC	CATSRGTGGSEQYF	-	TRBV15	TRBJ2-7	TRBD1
TGTGCCAGCAGCTTGGGTAGGGGCACCGGGGAGCTGTTTTTT	CASSLGRGTGELFF	-	TRBV5-4	TRBJ2-2	-
TGTGCCAGCAGTGCGCTAAGGAGCTCCTACGAGCAGTACTTC	CASSALRSSYEQYF	few	TRBV25-1	TRBJ2-7	-
TGTGCCAGTAGTATAGGACACATCAATCAGCCCCAGCATTTT	CASSIGHINQPQHF	-	TRBV19	TRBJ1-5	-
TGTGCCAGCAGCCCCCGGGCAGGGAACTATGGCTACACCTTC	CASSPRAGNYGYTF	-	TRBV7-9	TRBJ1-2	-
TGCGCCAGCAGCAAGGGAGGGCCCGGCCTCAATCAGCCCCAGCATTTT	CASSKGGPGLNQPQHF	-	TRBV5-1	TRBJ1-5	-
TGTGCCATCAGTGAGTCAGGGGGTGAAAAACTGTTTTTT	CAISESGGEKLFF	-	TRBV10-3	TRBJ1-4	-
TGTGCCAGCAGTTTTAGAACATACAGGACAGGGGGGTTGGGCACTGAAGCTTTCTTT	CASSFRTYRTGGLGTEAFF	-	TRBV27	TRBJ1-1	TRBD1
TGTGCCAGCAGTACGCAGACAGGAAGCTCCTACGAGCAGTACTTC	CASSTQTGSSYEQYF	-	TRBV27	TRBJ2-7	-
TGTGCCACCAGTGGTCAGACTAGCGGGAGAGGGAACACCGGGGAGCTGTTTTTT	CATSGQTSGRGNTGELFF	-	TRBV24-1	TRBJ2-2	TRBD2
TGTGCCAGCAGCCTTACCAGGGCCACCGGGGAGCTGTTTTTT	CASSLTRATGELFF	once	TRBV27	TRBJ2-2	-
TGTGCCAGCAGCCCGGAGTTTCTAGCGGGGAACTACAATGAGCAGTTCTTC	CASSPEFLAGNYNEQFF	-	TRBV7-9	TRBJ2-1	TRBD2
TGTGCCAGCAGCCAAGGGAGCCCCGTGGGGGCCAGGGGGGCGTCGTCCGGGGAGCTGTTTTTT	CASSQGSPVGARGASSGELFF	-	TRBV4-2	TRBJ2-2	-
TGTGCCAGCAGTGAAGCGCCAGGTCTTAGCTATGGCTACACCTTC	CASSEAPGLSYGYTF	once	TRBV2	TRBJ1-2	-
TGCGCCAGCAGCTTCGGTTGGGGTGGGTACGAGCAGTACTTC	CASSFGWGGYEQYF	-	TRBV5-1	TRBJ2-7	-
TGTGCCAGCAGCGTGACCGGGACAGGGCTTAACTATGGCTACACCTTC	CASSVTGTGLNYGYTF	few	TRBV7-2	TRBJ1-2	TRBD1
TGTGCCAGCAGTTACGCGGCGCGGGGAACTGAAGCTTTCTTT	CASSYAARGTEAFF	-	TRBV6-6	TRBJ1-1	-
TGTGCCAGCAGTGAAGGCGGGTACAATTCACCCCTCCACTTT	CASSEGGYNSPLHF	-	TRBV6-1	TRBJ1-6	-
TGCAGCGTTGAAGATACCACAAACACTGAAGCTTTCTTT	CSVEDTTNTEAFF	-	TRBV29-1	TRBJ1-1	-
TGTGCCAGCAGCCTCGGGACAGGGGATTCACCCCTCCACTTT	CASSLGTGDSPLHF	once	TRBV6-5	TRBJ1-6	TRBD1
TGTGCCAGCAGTTCAACCAGGGCCTATAGCAATCAGCCCCAGCATTTT	CASSSTRAYSNQPQHF	-	TRBV28	TRBJ1-5	-
TGCGCCAGCAGCCAAGTTGGGCAGGCCTCCTACGAGCAGTACTTC	CASSQVGQASYEQYF	-	TRBV4-1	TRBJ2-7	-